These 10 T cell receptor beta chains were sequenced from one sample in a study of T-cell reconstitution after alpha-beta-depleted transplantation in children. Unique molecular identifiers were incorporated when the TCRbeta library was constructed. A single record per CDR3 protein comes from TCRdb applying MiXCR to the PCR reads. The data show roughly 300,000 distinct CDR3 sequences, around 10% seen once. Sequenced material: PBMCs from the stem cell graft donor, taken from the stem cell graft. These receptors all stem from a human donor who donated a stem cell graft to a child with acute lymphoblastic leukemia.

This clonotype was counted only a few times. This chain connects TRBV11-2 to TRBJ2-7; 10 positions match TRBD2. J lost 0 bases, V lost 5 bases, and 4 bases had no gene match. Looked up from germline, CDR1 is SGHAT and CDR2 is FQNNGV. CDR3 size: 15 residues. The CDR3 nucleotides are TGTGCCAGCAGCATAACTAGCGGGGTCTCCTACGAGCAGTACTTC. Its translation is CASSITSGVSYEQYF. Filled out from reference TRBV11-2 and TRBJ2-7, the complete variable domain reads EAGVAQSPRYKIIEKRQSVAFWCNPISGHATLYWYQQILGQGPKLLIQFQNNGVVDDSQLPKDRFSAERLKGVDSTLKIQPAKLEDSAVYLCASSITSGVSYEQYFGPGTRLTVT.

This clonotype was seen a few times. The CDR3 protein is CASSLRGGLSSYEQYF. Here the CDR3 DNA reads TGTGCCAGCAGCTTACGGGGGGGCCTAAGCTCCTACGAGCAGTACTTC. This sequence joins TRBV7-9 and TRBJ2-7, with 8 bases fitting TRBD2. The CDR3 is made up of 16 amino acids. Per germline, CDR1 SEHNR and CDR2 FQNEAQ (reference sequence). J was trimmed by 0 bases and V by 2 bases; bases with no gene match: 6.

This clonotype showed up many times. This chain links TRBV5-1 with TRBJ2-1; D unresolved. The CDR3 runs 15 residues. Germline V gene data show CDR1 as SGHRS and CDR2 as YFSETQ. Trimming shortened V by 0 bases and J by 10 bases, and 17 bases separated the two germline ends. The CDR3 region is CASSLEDPLIGEQFF. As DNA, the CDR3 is TGCGCCAGCAGCTTGGAGGACCCCCTGATTGGCGAGCAGTTCTTC.

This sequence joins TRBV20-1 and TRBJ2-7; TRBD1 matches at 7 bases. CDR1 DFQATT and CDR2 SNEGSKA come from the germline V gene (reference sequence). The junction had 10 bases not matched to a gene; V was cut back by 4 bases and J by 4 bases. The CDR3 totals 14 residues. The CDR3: CSAKFPDRLYEQYF. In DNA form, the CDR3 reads TGCAGTGCTAAGTTCCCGGACAGGCTATACGAGCAGTACTTC.

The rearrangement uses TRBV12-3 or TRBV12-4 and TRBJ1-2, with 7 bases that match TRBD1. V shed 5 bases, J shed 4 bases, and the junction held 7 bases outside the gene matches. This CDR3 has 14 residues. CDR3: CASSPSRQGYGYTF. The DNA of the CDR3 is TGTGCCAGCAGTCCGAGCCGACAGGGCTATGGCTACACCTTC.

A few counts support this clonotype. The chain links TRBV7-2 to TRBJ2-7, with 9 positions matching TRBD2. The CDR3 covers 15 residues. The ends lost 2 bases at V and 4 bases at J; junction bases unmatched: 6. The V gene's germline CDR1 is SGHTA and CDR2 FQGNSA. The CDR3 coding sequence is TGTGCCAGCAGCTTACGCGGCGGGAGGGGTTACGAGCAGTACTTC. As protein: CASSLRGGRGYEQYF.

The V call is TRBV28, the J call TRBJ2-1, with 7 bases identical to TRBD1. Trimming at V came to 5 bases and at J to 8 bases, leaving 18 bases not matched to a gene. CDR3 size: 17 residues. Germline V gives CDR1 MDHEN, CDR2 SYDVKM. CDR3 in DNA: TGTGCCAGCAGTGCCACCCCTCCACCTAACAGGGGAGATGAGCAGTTCTTC. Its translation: CASSATPPPNRGDEQFF.

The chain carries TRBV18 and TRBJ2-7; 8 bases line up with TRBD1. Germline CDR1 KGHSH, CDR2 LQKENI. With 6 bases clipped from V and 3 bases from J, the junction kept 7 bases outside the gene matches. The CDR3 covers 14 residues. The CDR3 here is CASSATGAFYEQYF. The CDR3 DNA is TGTGCCAGCTCCGCGACAGGGGCTTTCTACGAGCAGTACTTC.

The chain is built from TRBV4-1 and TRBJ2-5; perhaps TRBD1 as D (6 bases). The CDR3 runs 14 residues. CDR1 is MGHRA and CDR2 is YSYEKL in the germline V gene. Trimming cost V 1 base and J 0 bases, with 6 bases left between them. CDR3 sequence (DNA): TGCGCCAGCAGCCAAGCAGGGGACCAAGAGACCCAGTACTTC. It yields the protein CASSQAGDQETQYF.

The CDR3: CASSQGVFEGSLSYGYTF. The CDR3 nucleotides are TGTGCCAGCAGCCAAGGAGTCTTCGAGGGGTCCCTTTCCTATGGCTACACCTTC. This chain uses TRBV4-2 with TRBJ1-2; TRBD1 is a possible D gene (5 bases). V lost 1 base and J lost 4, with 22 bases in between. This CDR3 is built from 18 residues. Germline assignment: CDR1 LGHNA and CDR2 YNFKEQ.